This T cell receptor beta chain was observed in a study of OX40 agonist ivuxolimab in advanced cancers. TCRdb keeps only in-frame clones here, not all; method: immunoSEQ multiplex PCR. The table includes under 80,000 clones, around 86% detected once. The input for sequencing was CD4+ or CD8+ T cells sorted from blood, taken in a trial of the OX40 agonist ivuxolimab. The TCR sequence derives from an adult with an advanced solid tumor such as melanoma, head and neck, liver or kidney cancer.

This CDR3 reads CASSFGGTDTQYF. The CDR3 DNA is TGTGCCAGCAGCTTTGGGGGCACAGATACGCAGTATTTT. The chain recombines TRBV11-1 with TRBJ2-3; no clear D gene. The CDR3 runs to 13 residues. V lost 3 bases to trimming and J lost 1 base, with 5 bases between them. From germline, CDR1 is SGHAT and CDR2 FQDESV (reference sequence).